This TCR beta chain was sequenced during a study of control samples from healthy donors and cancer patients. Deletions cut 3 bases from V and 5 bases from J, with 13 bases between. CDR3 length: 14 residues. Germline V gene data show CDR1 as SNHLY and CDR2 as FYNNEI. Generated by immunoSEQ multiplex PCR, the TCRdb table keeps only in-frame clones and is missing some. Here the sample spans about 120,000 clones, around 89% being singletons. The sample comprised blood. The TCR comes from a man aged 45-65 years in good health. This rearrangement joins TRBV2 to TRBJ1-1; a weak D match, TRBD1 (5 bases). CDR3 sequence: CASSEGRGQTEAFF. The CDR3 nucleotides are TGTGCCAGCAGTGAGGGTCGGGGCCAAACTGAAGCTTTCTTT.